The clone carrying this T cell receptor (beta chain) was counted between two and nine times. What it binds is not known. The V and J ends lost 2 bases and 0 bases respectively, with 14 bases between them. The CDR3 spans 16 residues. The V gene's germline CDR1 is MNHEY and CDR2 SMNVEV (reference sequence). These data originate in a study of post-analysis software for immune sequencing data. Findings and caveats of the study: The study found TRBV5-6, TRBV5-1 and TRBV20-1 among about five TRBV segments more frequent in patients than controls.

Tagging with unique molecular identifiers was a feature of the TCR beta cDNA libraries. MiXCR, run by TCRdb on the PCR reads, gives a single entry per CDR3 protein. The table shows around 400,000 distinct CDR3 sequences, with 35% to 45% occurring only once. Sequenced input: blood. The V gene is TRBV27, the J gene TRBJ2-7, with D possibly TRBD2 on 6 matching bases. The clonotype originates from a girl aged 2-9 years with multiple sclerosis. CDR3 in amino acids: CASSLIGGTLSYEQYF. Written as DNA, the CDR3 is TGTGCCAGCAGTTTAATTGGCGGGACCCTCTCCTACGAGCAGTACTTC.